This TCR beta chain was retrieved from a study of regulatory T cells in long-lasting Graves disease. The time point denotes: newly diagnosed GD, antithyroid drugs for less than 3 months. Following extraction of RNA from PBMCs, that RNA was used to make the TCR library. This clonotype was detected many times. Its target is unknown. To make TCR beta libraries, researchers used iRepertoire HTBI primers and Arm-PCR of CDR3 regions. One entry per CDR3 protein results from TCRdb running MiXCR on the multiplex PCR reads. The repertoire has hundreds of thousands of distinct CDR3 sequences, 14% to 15% of them found once; the top ten carry approximately 8%. CDR1 and CDR2 from the germline V gene are SNHLY and FYNNEI. CDR3 length: 15 amino acids. V was clipped by 3 bases and J by 6 bases; unmatched bases: 6. Findings and limits, study-wide: Public clonotype sharing was higher in persistent than newly diagnosed patients. Persistent disease favored TRBV28, TRBJ1-2 and TRBJ2-5.

These records were also assigned to another study, of T cells in Graves' hyperthyroidism and ophthalmopathy.

Sequenced material: peripheral blood mononuclear cells (PBMCs), taken at new diagnosis, from a patient treated with antithyroid drugs. The receptor was isolated from a woman aged 40 to 50 with Graves disease. The chain recombines TRBV2 with TRBJ2-1; 9 bases agree with TRBD2. The chain's CDR3 is CASSDIAGEVNEQFF. DNA of the CDR3: TGTGCCAGCAGTGACATAGCGGGAGAGGTCAATGAGCAGTTCTTC.